The present T cell receptor (beta chain) was sequenced within a study of blood T cell repertoires in COVID-19. As for the study in general: The United States, Italy and Spain provided the acute and convalescent COVID-19 samples. The cDNA or gDNA used as material had been derived from T cells, B-cell-depleted T cells, or PBMCs.

This CDR3 spans 14 amino acids. Germline assignment: CDR1 SGHDT and CDR2 YYEEEE. Trimming took 3 bases from V and 4 from J, leaving 13 bases between them. Data came from immunoSEQ multiplex PCR; TCRdb stores just in-frame clones and leaves some out. The sample yields a few hundred thousand clones, 70% to 90% seen once. The sequencing sample was made of peripheral blood. The V call is TRBV5-6, the J call TRBJ1-1; a possible D gene is TRBD1 (5 bases). The TCR originated in a young man with active or convalescent COVID-19. Here the CDR3 DNA reads TGTGCCAGCAGCTACGGATGGACACCCACTGAAGCTTTCTTT. It translates to CASSYGWTPTEAFF.